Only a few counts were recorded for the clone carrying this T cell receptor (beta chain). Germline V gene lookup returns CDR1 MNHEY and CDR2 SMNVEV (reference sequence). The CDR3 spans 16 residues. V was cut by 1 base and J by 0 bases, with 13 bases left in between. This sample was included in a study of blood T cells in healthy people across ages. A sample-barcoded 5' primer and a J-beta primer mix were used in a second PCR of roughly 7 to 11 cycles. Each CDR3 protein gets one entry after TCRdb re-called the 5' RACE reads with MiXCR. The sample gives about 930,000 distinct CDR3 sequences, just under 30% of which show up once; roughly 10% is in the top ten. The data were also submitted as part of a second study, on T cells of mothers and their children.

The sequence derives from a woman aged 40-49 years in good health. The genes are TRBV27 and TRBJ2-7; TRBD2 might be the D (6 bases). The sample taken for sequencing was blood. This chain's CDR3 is CASSLYPGGPSYEQYF. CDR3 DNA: TGTGCCAGCAGTTTATATCCCGGAGGGCCCTCCTACGAGCAGTACTTC.